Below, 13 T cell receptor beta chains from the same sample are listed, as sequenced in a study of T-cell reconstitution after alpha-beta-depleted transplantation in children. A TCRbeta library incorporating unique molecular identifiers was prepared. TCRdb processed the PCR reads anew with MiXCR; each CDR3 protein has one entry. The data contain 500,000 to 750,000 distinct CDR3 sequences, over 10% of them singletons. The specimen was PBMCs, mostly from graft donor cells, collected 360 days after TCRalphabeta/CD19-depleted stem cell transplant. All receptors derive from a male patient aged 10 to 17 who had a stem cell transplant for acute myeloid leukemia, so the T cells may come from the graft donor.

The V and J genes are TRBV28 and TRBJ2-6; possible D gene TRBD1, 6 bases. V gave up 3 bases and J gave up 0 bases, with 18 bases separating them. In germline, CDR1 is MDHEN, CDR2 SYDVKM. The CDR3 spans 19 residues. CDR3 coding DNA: TGTGCCAGCAGTTTGTCGTCGGACAGACCGAGCTCTGGGGCCAACGTCCTGACTTTC. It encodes CASSLSSDRPSSGANVLTF.

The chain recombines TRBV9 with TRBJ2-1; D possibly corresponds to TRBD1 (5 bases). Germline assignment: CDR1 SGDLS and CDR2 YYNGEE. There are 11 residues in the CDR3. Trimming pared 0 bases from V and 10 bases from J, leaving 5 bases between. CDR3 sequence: CASSVDREQFF. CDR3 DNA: TGTGCCAGCAGCGTAGACAGGGAGCAGTTCTTC.

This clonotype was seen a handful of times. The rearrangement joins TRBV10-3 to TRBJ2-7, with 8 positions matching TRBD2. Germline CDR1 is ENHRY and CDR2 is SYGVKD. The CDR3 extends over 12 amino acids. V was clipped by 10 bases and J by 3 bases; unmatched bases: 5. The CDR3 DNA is TGTGCCACCGGGACTAGTCTCTACGAGCAGTACTTC. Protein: CATGTSLYEQYF.

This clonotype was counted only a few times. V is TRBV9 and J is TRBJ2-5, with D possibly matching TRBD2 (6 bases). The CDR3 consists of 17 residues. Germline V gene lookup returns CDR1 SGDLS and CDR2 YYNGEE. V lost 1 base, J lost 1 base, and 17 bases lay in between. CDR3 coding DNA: TGTGCCAGCAGCGTAATAACGGGTAGCGGAGGCCAAGAGACCCAGTACTTC. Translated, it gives CASSVITGSGGQETQYF.

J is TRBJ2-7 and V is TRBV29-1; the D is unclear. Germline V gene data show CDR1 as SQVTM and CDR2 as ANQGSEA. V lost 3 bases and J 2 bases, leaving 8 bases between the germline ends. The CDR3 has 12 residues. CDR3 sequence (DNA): TGCAGCGTTGATAAAGGCCCCTACGAGCAGTACTTC. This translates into CSVDKGPYEQYF.

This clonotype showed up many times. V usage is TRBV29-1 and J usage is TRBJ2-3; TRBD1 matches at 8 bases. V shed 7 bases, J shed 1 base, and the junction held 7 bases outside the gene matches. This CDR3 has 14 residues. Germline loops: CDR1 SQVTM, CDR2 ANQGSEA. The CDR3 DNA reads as TGCAGCGCAGACCCGGGACAGGGCACAGATACGCAGTATTTT. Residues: CSADPGQGTDTQYF.

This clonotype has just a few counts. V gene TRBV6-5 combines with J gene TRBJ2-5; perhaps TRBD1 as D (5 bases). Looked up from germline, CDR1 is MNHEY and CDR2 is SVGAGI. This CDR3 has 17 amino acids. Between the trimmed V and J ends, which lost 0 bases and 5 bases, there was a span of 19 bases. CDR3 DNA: TGTGCCAGCAGTTACTCGTCCCAGGGCCCTAGGTTGGAGACCCAGTACTTC. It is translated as CASSYSSQGPRLETQYF.

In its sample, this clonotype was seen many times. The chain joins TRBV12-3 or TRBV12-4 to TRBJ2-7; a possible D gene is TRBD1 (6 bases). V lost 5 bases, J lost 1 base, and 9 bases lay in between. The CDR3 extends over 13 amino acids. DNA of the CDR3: TGTGCCAGCAGTCCAGACAGGTCCTACGAGCAGTACTTC. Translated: CASSPDRSYEQYF.

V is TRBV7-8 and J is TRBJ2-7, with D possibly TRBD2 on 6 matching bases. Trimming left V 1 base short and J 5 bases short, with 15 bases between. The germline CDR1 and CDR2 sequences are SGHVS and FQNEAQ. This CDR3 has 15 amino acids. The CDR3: CASSLVSGGSNEQYF. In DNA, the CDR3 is TGTGCCAGCAGCTTAGTATCCGGAGGGTCCAACGAGCAGTACTTC.

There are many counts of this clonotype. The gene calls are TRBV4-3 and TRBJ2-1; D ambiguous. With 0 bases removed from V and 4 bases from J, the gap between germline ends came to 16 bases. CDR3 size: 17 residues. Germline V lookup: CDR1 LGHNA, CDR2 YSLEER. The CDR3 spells CASSQELRSAVYNEQFF. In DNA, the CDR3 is TGCGCCAGCAGCCAAGAACTGCGGTCGGCGGTATACAATGAGCAGTTCTTC.

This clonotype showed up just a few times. In DNA form, the CDR3 reads TGTGCCAGCAGCTACCGGTCGGTAGCGGGAGGGCTACGCCCCTACACCAGGCAGTACTTC. Protein: CASSYRSVAGGLRPYTRQYF. The chain joins TRBV11-2 to TRBJ2-7, with 11 nucleotides matching TRBD2. Germline V gene sequence: CDR1 SGHAT, CDR2 FQNNGV. V was pared by 4 bases and J by 9 bases, with 26 bases of the junction left unmatched. This CDR3 has 20 residues. The variable domain in full, completed from reference TRBV11-2 and TRBJ2-7, reads EAGVAQSPRYKIIEKRQSVAFWCNPISGHATLYWYQQILGQGPKLLIQFQNNGVVDDSQLPKDRFSAERLKGVDSTLKIQPAKLEDSAVYLCASSYRSVAGGLRPYTRQYFGPGTRLTVT.

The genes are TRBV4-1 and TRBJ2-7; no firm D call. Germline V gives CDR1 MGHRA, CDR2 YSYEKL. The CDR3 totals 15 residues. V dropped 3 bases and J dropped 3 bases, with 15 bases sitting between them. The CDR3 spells CASSQILGKFYEQYF. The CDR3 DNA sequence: TGCGCCAGCAGCCAGATACTTGGGAAATTCTACGAGCAGTACTTC.

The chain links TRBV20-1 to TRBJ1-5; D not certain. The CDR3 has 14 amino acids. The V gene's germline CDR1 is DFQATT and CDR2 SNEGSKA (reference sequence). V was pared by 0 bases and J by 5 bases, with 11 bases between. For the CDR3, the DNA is TGCAGTGCTAGAGACCCCCTAGTATATCAGCCCCAGCATTTT. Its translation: CSARDPLVYQPQHF.